The 14 T cell receptor beta chains below all came from one sample that was sequenced in a study of response to subunit inactivated influenza vaccine. Each CDR3 protein gets one entry after TCRdb re-called the RT-PCR reads with MiXCR. The table records 650,000 to 800,000 distinct CDR3 sequences, around 14% of them present only once. Sample: PBMCs from blood, taken about 14 days before vaccination. These TCRs come from a man aged 45-65 years who received an inactivated influenza vaccine.

V usage is TRBV10-3 and J usage is TRBJ2-1, with 9 bases lining up with TRBD2. CDR1 and CDR2 (germline): ENHRY, SYGVKD. The CDR3 is 15 amino acids. With 7 bases clipped from V and 7 bases from J, the junction kept 11 bases outside the gene matches. CDR3 nucleotide sequence: TGTGCCATCACCCCGGCGGGAGGGCACCTGAATGAGCAGTTCTTC. Amino acids: CAITPAGGHLNEQFF.

The V and J genes are TRBV9 and TRBJ2-5; 10 positions match TRBD2. CDR1 SGDLS and CDR2 YYNGEE come from the germline V gene. V was pared by 0 bases and J by 5 bases, with 4 bases of the junction left unmatched. The CDR3 loop spans 15 amino acids. DNA of the CDR3: TGTGCCAGCAGCGTAGTAGCGGGGGGAGGGGAGACCCAGTACTTC. Amino acids: CASSVVAGGGETQYF.

The sample holds a few counts of this clonotype. The rearrangement joins TRBV20-1 to TRBJ2-7, with TRBD2 as a possible D gene (6 bases). Germline V lookup: CDR1 DFQATT, CDR2 SNEGSKA (reference sequence). This CDR3 has 15 residues. V shed 4 bases and J shed 2 bases, with 18 bases lying between them. CDR3 amino acids: CSAKTFGGSTYEQYF. As DNA, the CDR3 is TGCAGTGCTAAGACCTTTGGGGGGTCAACCTACGAGCAGTACTTC.

This clonotype was seen at least ten times. The gene calls are TRBV15 and TRBJ2-3, with a possible D match to TRBD2 (6 bases). CDR3 length: 17 residues. CDR1 is LNHNV and CDR2 is YYDKDF in the germline V gene (reference sequence). Trimming shortened V by 5 bases and J by 0 bases, and 18 bases separated the two germline ends. CDR3 in DNA: TGTGCCACCAGCTCCCGACGGTTGGAGGGAAGCACAGATACGCAGTATTTT. Its protein is CATSSRRLEGSTDTQYF.

The rearrangement joins TRBV6-1 to TRBJ1-2; D may be TRBD1 (6 bases). Germline loops: CDR1 MNHNS, CDR2 SASEGT. Trimming stripped 6 bases from V and 4 bases from J, with 18 bases between. The CDR3 contains 15 residues. In DNA, the CDR3 is TGTGCCAGCAGCCCAAACGGACAGATGAGCTATGGCTACACCTTC. Translation gives CASSPNGQMSYGYTF.

This clonotype showed up just a few times. The V call is TRBV12-3 or TRBV12-4, the J call TRBJ2-5; 9 bases fit TRBD2. Unmatched junction bases numbered 8, after V lost 5 bases and J lost 4 bases. The CDR3 has 15 residues. DNA of the CDR3: TGTGCCAGCAGTCTTAATAGCGGGGGTCTAGAGACCCAGTACTTC. It is translated as CASSLNSGGLETQYF.

The V call is TRBV5-1, the J call TRBJ2-4, with TRBD2 as a possible D gene (5 bases). The CDR3 extends over 19 amino acids. The V and J ends lost 0 bases and 0 bases respectively, with 19 bases between them. Per germline, CDR1 SGHRS and CDR2 YFSETQ. CDR3 residues: CASSLDASVGNLAKNIQYF. CDR3 in DNA: TGCGCCAGCAGCTTGGACGCTTCGGTCGGGAACTTAGCCAAAAACATTCAGTACTTC.

This chain links TRBV28 with TRBJ2-7, with 8 nucleotides matching TRBD1. The V gene's germline CDR1 is MDHEN and CDR2 SYDVKM. This CDR3 contains 16 residues. J was trimmed by 0 bases and V by 6 bases; bases with no gene match: 10. DNA of the CDR3: TGTGCCAGCAGAGACGGTACAGGGGGTCTCTCCTACGAGCAGTACTTC. Translation: CASRDGTGGLSYEQYF.

J is TRBJ2-7 and V is TRBV20-1; TRBD1 matches at 10 bases. The germline gives CDR1 DFQATT, CDR2 SNEGSKA (reference sequence). The J segment lost 2 bases and the V segment lost 0 bases, leaving 7 bases of the junction unmatched. The CDR3 has 16 amino acids. For the CDR3, the DNA is TGCAGTGCTAGAGAGTTGGGACAGGGGACACCCTACGAGCAGTACTTC. This translates into CSARELGQGTPYEQYF.

This clonotype was found a few times. J is TRBJ2-3 and V is TRBV5-1; the D gene is possibly TRBD1 (6 bases). V was cut by 4 bases and J by 3 bases, with 15 bases left in between. CDR3 length equals 15 residues. Germline V gene sequence: CDR1 SGHRS, CDR2 YFSETQ. Written as DNA, the CDR3 is TGCGCCAGCAGCACCCGGGACATCAGGACAGATACGCAGTATTTT. Translated, it gives CASSTRDIRTDTQYF.

The CDR3 DNA is TGCAGTGCTAGGGGAATAGCGGATAACACAGATACGCAGTATTTT. It specifies CSARGIADNTDTQYF. The rearrangement joins TRBV20-1 to TRBJ2-3; D is perhaps TRBD2 (6 bases). The CDR3 runs to 15 residues. V was cut by 3 bases and J by 2 bases, with 15 bases left in between. Germline lookup yields CDR1 DFQATT and CDR2 SNEGSKA (reference sequence).

The J gene is TRBJ2-2, the V gene TRBV12-3 or TRBV12-4; D is undetermined. V was pared by 5 bases and J by 6 bases, with 10 bases between. The CDR3 is made up of 13 amino acids. The CDR3: CASSGWDAGELFF. In DNA form, the CDR3 reads TGTGCCAGCAGTGGGTGGGATGCCGGGGAGCTGTTTTTT.

The sample holds a few counts of this clonotype. The V and J genes are TRBV28 and TRBJ2-5, with 11 bases that match TRBD2. Germline V gives CDR1 MDHEN, CDR2 SYDVKM. The CDR3 contains 16 residues. With V trimmed by 6 bases and J by 2 bases, 8 bases remained unmatched. CDR3 protein: CASRTNSGRAQETQYF. The DNA of the CDR3 is TGTGCCAGCAGAACCAATAGCGGGAGGGCACAAGAGACCCAGTACTTC.

This CDR3 reads CSVVSGRDYGYTF. The CDR3, as DNA: TGCAGCGTTGTATCCGGGCGGGACTATGGCTACACCTTC. This chain uses TRBV29-1 with TRBJ1-2; D call uncertain. V dropped 4 bases and J dropped 3 bases, with 12 bases sitting between them. The CDR3 sequence is 13 residues long. Germline V lookup: CDR1 SQVTM, CDR2 ANQGSEA.